A single sample is the source of the 25 T cell receptor beta chains below, sequenced in a study of identical twins. MiXCR, applied by TCRdb to the 5' RACE reads, yields one record per CDR3 protein. The profile shows under 350,000 distinct CDR3 sequences, less than 9.5% of them singletons. These data also formed part of another study, on yellow fever vaccine responses in identical twins.

The sequencing sample was made of CD8+ T cells sorted from blood. These receptors were collected from a woman under 30 in good health.

At least ten counts were recorded for this clonotype. V gene TRBV27 combines with J gene TRBJ2-1; 12 nucleotides line up with TRBD2. Germline V gene sequence: CDR1 MNHEY, CDR2 SMNVEV (reference sequence). CDR3 length: 14 residues. V was clipped by 5 bases and J by 8 bases; unmatched bases: 4. The CDR3 sequence: CASSGLAGLDEQFF. DNA of the CDR3: TGTGCCAGCAGTGGACTAGCGGGGCTAGATGAGCAGTTCTTC.

This clonotype was counted at least ten times. The chain uses TRBV27 and TRBJ2-7; 7 nucleotides line up with TRBD1. The CDR3 totals 16 residues. Per the germline V gene, CDR1 is MNHEY and CDR2 is SMNVEV (reference sequence). The ends lost 9 bases at V and 5 bases at J; junction bases unmatched: 19. The CDR3 spells CARPSLQTGFFDEQYF. CDR3 nucleotides: TGTGCCAGGCCGTCTCTCCAGACAGGGTTCTTCGACGAGCAGTACTTC.

In DNA, the CDR3 is TGCGCCAGCAGCCAACAAAGGGAGCGGCCCGGTGATGAGCAGTTCTTC. Protein product: CASSQQRERPGDEQFF. The genes are TRBV4-1 and TRBJ2-1; perhaps TRBD2 as D (5 bases). This CDR3 region has 16 residues. Germline V gene lookup returns CDR1 MGHRA and CDR2 YSYEKL. Trimming pared 2 bases from V and 8 bases from J, leaving 19 bases between.

The table lists this clonotype with a few counts. This chain joins TRBV7-2 and TRBJ2-7; D is undetermined. The ends were cut back, 5 bases at V and 0 bases at J, with 11 bases in the middle. The CDR3 consists of 14 residues. Germline-derived CDR1 and CDR2 are SGHTA and FQGNSA. CDR3 region: CASSLRGHSYEQYF. The CDR3 region has the DNA TGTGCCAGCAGCCTCCGTGGGCACTCCTACGAGCAGTACTTC.

The gene calls are TRBV30 and TRBJ2-1; D may match TRBD1 or TRBD2 (5 bases each). Germline values: CDR1 GTSNPN, CDR2 SVGIG (reference sequence). This CDR3 comprises 15 residues. V gave up 0 bases and J gave up 6 bases, with 15 bases separating them. The CDR3: CAWSVMGTQANEQFF. The CDR3 DNA follows: TGTGCCTGGAGTGTAATGGGGACGCAGGCCAATGAGCAGTTCTTC. The entire variable domain, with the rest obtained from reference TRBV30 and TRBJ2-1, is as follows: SQTIHQWPATLVQPVGSPLSLECTVEGTSNPNLYWYRQAAGRGLQLLFYSVGIGQISSEVPQNLSASRPQDRQFILSSKKLLLSDSGFYLCAWSVMGTQANEQFFGPGTRLTVL.

The chain employs TRBV6-4 and TRBJ1-1; tentatively, D is TRBD1 (6 bases). This CDR3 has 13 amino acids. Germline CDR1 MRHNA, CDR2 SNTAGT. With 2 bases removed from V and 4 bases from J, the gap between germline ends came to 8 bases. The CDR3 loop reads CASSDQGSTEAFF. The CDR3 coding sequence is TGTGCCAGCAGTGACCAGGGGAGCACTGAAGCTTTCTTT.

This clonotype has more than one count but fewer than ten. The rearrangement joins TRBV7-9 to TRBJ2-7; TRBD1 aligns across 8 bases. Germline CDR1 SEHNR, CDR2 FQNEAQ (reference sequence). Trimming removed 6 bases from V and 2 bases from J; junction bases left unmatched: 12. The CDR3 totals 16 residues. The CDR3 DNA sequence: TGTGCCAGCAGTTACACTAAGACAGGGGACCCCTACGAGCAGTACTTC. Amino acids: CASSYTKTGDPYEQYF.

In this sample, this clonotype turned up many times. This chain uses TRBV7-2 with TRBJ2-7; D remains ambiguous. The V end lost 5 bases, the J end lost 2 bases, and 13 bases lay between the germline ends. CDR3 size: 14 residues. Per the germline V gene, CDR1 is SGHTA and CDR2 is FQGNSA. The CDR3 loop is CASSNPRSTYEQYF. Written as DNA, the CDR3 is TGTGCCAGCAGCAATCCTAGATCAACCTACGAGCAGTACTTC. Full variable domain (outside the CDR3, taken from reference TRBV7-2 and TRBJ2-7): GAGVSQSPSNKVTEKGKDVELRCDPISGHTALYWYRQSLGQGLEFLIYFQGNSAPDKSGLPSDRFSAERTGGSVSTLTIQRTQQEDSAVYLCASSNPRSTYEQYFGPGTRLTVT.

The chain has TRBV27 and TRBJ2-7; D ambiguous. V was clipped by 2 bases and J by 2 bases, with 7 bases between them. The CDR3 consists of 13 residues. Germline CDR1 and CDR2: MNHEY and SMNVEV (reference sequence). The DNA for the CDR3 is TGTGCCAGCAGTTTAAGTCCTACCTACGAGCAGTACTTC. Amino acids: CASSLSPTYEQYF.

There are a few counts of this clonotype. This chain links TRBV3-1 with TRBJ1-6; no reliable D call. The CDR3 is made up of 15 amino acids. The germline CDR1 and CDR2 sequences are LGHDT and YNNKEL (reference sequence). With 0 bases removed from V and 10 bases from J, the gap between germline ends came to 13 bases. DNA of the CDR3: TGTGCCAGCAGCCAAGATCTACAATCGCGCTCACCCCTCCACTTT. Translation gives CASSQDLQSRSPLHF.

This clonotype was counted at least ten times. The genes are TRBV7-9 and TRBJ1-5; D remains unclear. The CDR3 spans 12 residues. V lost 2 bases to trimming and J lost 5 bases, with 4 bases between them. CDR1 and CDR2 (germline): SEHNR, FQNEAQ (reference sequence). This CDR3 reads CASSLYDQPQHF. The CDR3 region has the DNA TGTGCCAGCAGCTTATATGATCAGCCCCAGCATTTT.

The rearrangement joins TRBV20-1 to TRBJ2-1; no firm D call. The CDR3 runs 16 residues. From germline, CDR1 is DFQATT and CDR2 SNEGSKA (reference sequence). Trimming shortened V by 5 bases and J by 3 bases, and 20 bases separated the two germline ends. For the CDR3, the DNA is TGCAGTGCTTCGTTTTACCCGCATGTGGACTACAATGAGCAGTTCTTC. It specifies CSASFYPHVDYNEQFF.

The chain employs TRBV15 and TRBJ1-2; D gene uncertain. The CDR3 covers 9 residues. Germline assignment: CDR1 LNHNV and CDR2 YYDKDF (reference sequence). The germline V and J ends were trimmed by 2 bases and 13 bases, with 5 bases remaining between them. CDR3 region: CATSRRSTF. The CDR3 DNA follows: TGTGCCACCAGCAGAAGGAGCACCTTC.

V usage is TRBV2 and J usage is TRBJ1-1; D uncertain. The length of the CDR3 is 13 residues. V lost 6 bases and J lost 1, with 9 bases in between. Germline V gene sequence: CDR1 SNHLY, CDR2 FYNNEI. The CDR3 DNA sequence: TGTGCCAGCAGGGCCCGACAGAACACTGAAGCTTTCTTT. The encoded protein is CASRARQNTEAFF.

This clonotype was observed at least ten times. The rearrangement links TRBV15 to TRBJ2-3; either TRBD1 or TRBD2 may supply D (5 bases each). Per germline, CDR1 LNHNV and CDR2 YYDKDF (reference sequence). This CDR3 has 16 residues. Trimming left V 5 bases short and J 6 bases short, with 21 bases between. CDR3 amino acids: CATSFPGRETQDTQYF. The CDR3 DNA is TGTGCCACCAGCTTCCCGGGACGGGAAACTCAGGATACGCAGTATTTT.

This rearrangement joins TRBV6-2 or TRBV6-3 to TRBJ2-1; 7 bases are a match to TRBD2. Germline lookup yields CDR1 MNHEY and CDR2 SVGEGT. J gave up 8 bases and V 8 bases, and 12 bases lay outside the gene matches. The length of the CDR3 is 14 residues. Written as DNA, the CDR3 is TGTGCCAGCCTCCCGCGGGCTAGCGGCGATGAGCAGTTCTTC. Protein product: CASLPRASGDEQFF.

This clonotype came up many times. V and J are TRBV9 and TRBJ1-1, with no clear D. The germline V gene encodes CDR1 SGDLS and CDR2 YYNGEE. The CDR3 totals 13 residues. V gave up 0 bases and J gave up 4 bases, with 7 bases separating them. CDR3 in DNA: TGTGCCAGCAGCGTAGTTGTTGGCACTGAAGCTTTCTTT. The encoded protein is CASSVVVGTEAFF.

The chain is built from TRBV20-1 and TRBJ2-7, with 9 bases matching TRBD1. The CDR3 extends over 12 amino acids. The V gene end was trimmed by 4 bases and the J gene end by 3 bases; junction bases not matched to a gene: 1. CDR1 and CDR2 from the germline V gene are DFQATT and SNEGSKA (reference sequence). CDR3 amino acids: CSATTGGYEQYF. CDR3 nucleotide sequence: TGCAGTGCTACGACAGGGGGCTACGAGCAGTACTTC.

This clonotype was seen a handful of times. The rearrangement uses TRBV4-3 and TRBJ2-1; tentatively, D is TRBD1 or TRBD2 (6 bases each). This CDR3 has 16 residues. The V gene lost 1 base and the J gene lost 7 bases, with 17 bases spanning the gap. Germline lookup yields CDR1 LGHNA and CDR2 YSLEER. In DNA form, the CDR3 reads TGCGCCAGCAGCCAAGTTACAGGGAGGTACTGGAATGAGCAGTTCTTC. Translating gives CASSQVTGRYWNEQFF.

This clonotype was detected only once. The rearrangement uses TRBV12-3 or TRBV12-4 and TRBJ2-3; 10 bases map to TRBD2. CDR3 size: 15 residues. Unmatched junction bases numbered 6, after V lost 6 bases and J lost 3 bases. The DNA for the CDR3 is TGTGCCAGCAGAATCATAGCGGGAGGAACAGATACGCAGTATTTT. This encodes CASRIIAGGTDTQYF.

This clonotype came up a few times. The gene calls are TRBV19 and TRBJ2-2, with TRBD2 identical over 7 bases. The CDR3 extends over 12 amino acids. CDR1 is LNHDA, CDR2 SQIVND, per germline (reference sequence). J lost 6 bases, V lost 11 bases, and 6 bases had no gene match. Here the CDR3 reads CACEAGSGELFF. The CDR3, as DNA: TGTGCCTGCGAAGCGGGGTCCGGGGAGCTGTTTTTT.

This sequence joins TRBV6-2 or TRBV6-3 and TRBJ2-1; TRBD2 is a possible D gene (6 bases). Per germline, CDR1 MNHEY and CDR2 SVGEGT. This CDR3 is 19 amino acids long. Between the trimmed V and J ends, which lost 6 bases and 0 bases, there was a span of 24 bases. The CDR3 spells CASSFSSDQQISSYNEQFF. In DNA form, the CDR3 reads TGTGCCAGCAGCTTTTCTAGCGACCAACAAATTAGCTCCTACAATGAGCAGTTCTTC.

This clonotype was recorded at least ten times. The chain recombines TRBV7-8 with TRBJ2-1; 10 bases map to TRBD2. This CDR3 region has 16 residues. Looked up from germline, CDR1 is SGHVS and CDR2 is FQNEAQ. V was clipped by 4 bases and J by 4 bases; unmatched bases: 7. This CDR3 is CASSSYGTSAYNEQFF. DNA for the CDR3: TGTGCCAGCAGCTCCTACGGGACTAGCGCTTACAATGAGCAGTTCTTC.

This clonotype was counted many times. The rearrangement links TRBV7-2 to TRBJ2-2, with TRBD2 identical over 10 bases. Trimming removed 0 bases from V and 3 bases from J; junction bases left unmatched: 7. Germline CDR1 and CDR2: SGHTA and FQGNSA. The CDR3 length is 18 residues. Here the CDR3 reads CASSLAVGLAGDTGELFF. The CDR3 DNA sequence: TGTGCCAGCAGCTTAGCTGTGGGGCTAGCGGGGGACACCGGGGAGCTGTTTTTT.

The chain is built from TRBV6-1 and TRBJ2-5, with 7 bases matching TRBD1. Trimming cost V 3 bases and J 5 bases; bases outside gene matches: 9. Germline lookup yields CDR1 MNHNS and CDR2 SASEGT. CDR3 size: 15 residues. Here the CDR3 DNA reads TGTGCCAGCAGTGAGAGACAGGGTCTCTTGGAGACCCAGTACTTC. Translating it yields CASSERQGLLETQYF.